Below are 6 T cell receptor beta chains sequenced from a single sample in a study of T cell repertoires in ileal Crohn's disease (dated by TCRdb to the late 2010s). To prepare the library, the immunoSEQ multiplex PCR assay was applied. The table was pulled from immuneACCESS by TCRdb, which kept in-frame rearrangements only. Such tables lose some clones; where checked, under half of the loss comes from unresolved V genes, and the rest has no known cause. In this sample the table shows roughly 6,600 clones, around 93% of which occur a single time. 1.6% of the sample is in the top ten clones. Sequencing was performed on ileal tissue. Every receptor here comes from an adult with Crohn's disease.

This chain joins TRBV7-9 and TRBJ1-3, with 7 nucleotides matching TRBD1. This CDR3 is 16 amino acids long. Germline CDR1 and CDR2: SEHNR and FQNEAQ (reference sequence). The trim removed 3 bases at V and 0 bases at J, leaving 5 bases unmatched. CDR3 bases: TGTGCCAGCAGCTTCCAGGACAGGTTCTCTGGAAACACCATATATTTT. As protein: CASSFQDRFSGNTIYF.

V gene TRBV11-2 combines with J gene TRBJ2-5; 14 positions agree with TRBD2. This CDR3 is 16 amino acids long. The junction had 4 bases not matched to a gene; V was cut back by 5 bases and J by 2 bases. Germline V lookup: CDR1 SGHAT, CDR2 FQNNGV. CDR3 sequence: CASSLRLAGGQETQYF. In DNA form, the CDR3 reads TGTGCCAGCAGCCTAAGACTAGCGGGAGGGCAAGAGACCCAGTACTTC.

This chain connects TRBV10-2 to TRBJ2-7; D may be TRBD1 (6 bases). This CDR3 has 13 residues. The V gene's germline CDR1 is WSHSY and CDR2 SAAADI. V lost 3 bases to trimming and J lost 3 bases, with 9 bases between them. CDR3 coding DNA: TGCGCCAGCAGTGACAGGGGAATCTACGAGCAGTACTTC. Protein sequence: CASSDRGIYEQYF.

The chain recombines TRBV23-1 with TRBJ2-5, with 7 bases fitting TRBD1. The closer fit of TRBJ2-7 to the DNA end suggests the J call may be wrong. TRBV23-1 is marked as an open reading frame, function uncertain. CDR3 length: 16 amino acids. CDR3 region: CASSHPDRARSYEQYF. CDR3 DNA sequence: TGCGCCAGCAGTCACCCAGACAGGGCTCGCTCCTACGAGCAGTACTTC.

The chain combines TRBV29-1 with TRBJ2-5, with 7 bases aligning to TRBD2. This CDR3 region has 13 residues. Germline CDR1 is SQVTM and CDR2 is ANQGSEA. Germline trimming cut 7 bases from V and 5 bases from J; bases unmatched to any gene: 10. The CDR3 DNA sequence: TGCAGCGCGGTGACTAGCACGCTGGAGACCCAGTACTTC. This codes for CSAVTSTLETQYF.

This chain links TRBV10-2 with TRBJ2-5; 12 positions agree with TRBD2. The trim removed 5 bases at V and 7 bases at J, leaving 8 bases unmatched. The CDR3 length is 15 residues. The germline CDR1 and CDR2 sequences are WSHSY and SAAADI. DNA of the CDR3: TGCGCCAGCAGTCCCCGACTAGCGGGAGTTTTGACCCAGTACTTC. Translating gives CASSPRLAGVLTQYF.